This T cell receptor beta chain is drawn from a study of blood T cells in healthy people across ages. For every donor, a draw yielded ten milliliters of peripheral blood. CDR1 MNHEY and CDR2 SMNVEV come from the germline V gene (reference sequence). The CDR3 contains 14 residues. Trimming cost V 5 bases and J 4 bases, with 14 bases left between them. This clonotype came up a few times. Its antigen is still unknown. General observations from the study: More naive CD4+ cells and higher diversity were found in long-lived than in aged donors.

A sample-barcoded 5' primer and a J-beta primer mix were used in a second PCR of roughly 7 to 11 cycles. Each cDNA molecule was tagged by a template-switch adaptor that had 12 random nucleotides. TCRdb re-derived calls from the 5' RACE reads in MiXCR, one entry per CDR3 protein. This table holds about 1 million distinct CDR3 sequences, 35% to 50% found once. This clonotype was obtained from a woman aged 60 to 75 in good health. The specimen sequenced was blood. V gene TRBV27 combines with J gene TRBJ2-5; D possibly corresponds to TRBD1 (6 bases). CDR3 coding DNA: TGTGCCAGCAGTCAACAGGGTGGAGGAGAGACCCAGTACTTC. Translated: CASSQQGGGETQYF.